This is a list of T cell receptor beta chains from one sample in a study of T-cell reconstitution after alpha-beta-depleted transplantation in children. A single record per CDR3 protein comes from TCRdb applying MiXCR to the PCR reads. Of approximately 200,000 distinct CDR3 sequences detected, 13% to 15% appear once; the ten largest clones hold about 12%. The material sequenced was PBMCs from the stem cell graft donor, taken from the stem cell graft. These receptor sequences come from a human donor who donated a stem cell graft to a child with acute lymphoblastic leukemia. The CDR3 runs from the conserved cysteine through the conserved F or W. A D gene is named only where the DNA matches it firmly. Clone sizes are given selectively: once, few, many, or a class where the clone is expanded.

D gene | J gene | clone size | V gene | CDR3 DNA | CDR3 protein
TRBD1 | TRBJ2-1 | - | TRBV12-3/TRBV12-4 | TGTGCCAGCAGTTTGGTGCAGGGGGATGCGTACAATGAGCAGTTCTTC | CASSLVQGDAYNEQFF
- | TRBJ2-2 | few | TRBV12-3/TRBV12-4 | TGTGCCAGCAGTTTACGTTTTCGGGGACCCTCGGCGATTTCGAACACCGGGGAGCTGTTTTTT | CASSLRFRGPSAISNTGELFF
TRBD1 | TRBJ2-5 | many | TRBV7-9 | TGTGCCAGCAGTTCAGAGGTGGACAGGAGGGAGACCCAGTACTTC | CASSSEVDRRETQYF
- | TRBJ2-5 | many | TRBV28 | TGTGCCAGCTGTATCAACCTGGTCGAGACCCAGTACTTC | CASCINLVETQYF
- | TRBJ2-3 | many | TRBV10-3 | TGTGCCATCAGCCCAGCCCTCCGGGACACAGATAGCACAGATACGCAGTATTTT | CAISPALRDTDSTDTQYF
- | TRBJ2-7 | many | TRBV7-9 | TGTGCCAGCAGTCTCGCTCTGGGCCACGAGCAGTACTTC | CASSLALGHEQYF
- | TRBJ1-2 | few | TRBV19 | TGTGCCAGTCACTCCGTTAACTATGGCTACACCTTC | CASHSVNYGYTF
TRBD2 | TRBJ2-7 | many | TRBV20-1 | TGCAGTGCTAGGGCTAGAACTAGCGGCTACGAGCAGTACTTC | CSARARTSGYEQYF
- | TRBJ2-2 | many | TRBV27 | TGTGCCAGCAGTTTCCAGACAGGGAACACCGGGGAGCTGTTTTTT | CASSFQTGNTGELFF
- | TRBJ1-4 | many | TRBV5-1 | TGCGCCAGCAGCTTGGAGCAGGGGACTAATGAAAAACTGTTTTTT | CASSLEQGTNEKLFF
- | TRBJ1-1 | many | TRBV6-1 | TGTGCCAGCAGAAGGGGAAGTATGAACACTGAAGCTTTCTTT | CASRRGSMNTEAFF
- | TRBJ2-1 | many | TRBV5-1 | TGCGCCAGCAGCTTGCTTCGAGCAAATGAGCAGTTCTTC | CASSLLRANEQFF
- | TRBJ2-5 | many | TRBV11-2 | TGTGCCAGCAGCTTAGACGGGGGACTGGAAGAGACCCAGTACTTC | CASSLDGGLEETQYF
- | TRBJ2-7 | - | TRBV6-2/TRBV6-3 | TGTGCCAGCAGTTATGGTGTCGATTCCACACCCTACGAGCAGTACTTC | CASSYGVDSTPYEQYF
TRBD2 | TRBJ2-7 | few | TRBV30 | TGTGCCTGGAGTGTACGGGGGGAGAGCCTTTTCGAGCAGTACTTC | CAWSVRGESLFEQYF
- | TRBJ1-4 | many | TRBV3-1 | TGTGCCAGCAGCCAAGTGGGGGAAAAACTGTTTTTT | CASSQVGEKLFF
- | TRBJ2-7 | many | TRBV20-1 | TGCAGTGCTAGAGCCCAACCGGGACCCCACGAGCAGTACTTC | CSARAQPGPHEQYF
- | TRBJ1-5 | many | TRBV28 | TGTGCCAGCAGTTTACGACAGTTCGGCAATCAGCCCCAGCATTTT | CASSLRQFGNQPQHF
- | TRBJ2-1 | many | TRBV20-1 | TGCAGTGCTAGAGATGTGGGAGCCTATTCCGAGGAGCAGTTCTTC | CSARDVGAYSEEQFF
- | TRBJ2-7 | - | TRBV1 | TGCACCAGCAGAGAGTTGGGAGCGCACGAGCAGTACTTC | CTSRELGAHEQYF
- | TRBJ2-7 | many | TRBV7-8 | TGTGCCAGCAGCCACAGGGAGATGGGCGAGCAGTACTTC | CASSHREMGEQYF
TRBD2 | TRBJ2-1 | many | TRBV5-6 | TGTGCCAGCAGCTCTACTAGCGGGAGCTCCCCGTTCTTC | CASSSTSGSSPFF
TRBD1 | TRBJ2-1 | - | TRBV5-6 | TGTGCCAGCAGCTTGTCTCGGGACAGACCGAATGAGCAGTTCTTC | CASSLSRDRPNEQFF
TRBD2 | TRBJ2-1 | many | TRBV7-9 | TGTGCCAGCAGCCTGATAGCGGGGGCGGGTGAGCAGTTCTTC | CASSLIAGAGEQFF
TRBD2 | TRBJ2-2 | - | TRBV24-1 | TGTGCCACCAGTGATTCTCCGAGCGGGAGGGCCTTCGGGGAGCTGTTTTTT | CATSDSPSGRAFGELFF
TRBD2 | TRBJ2-3 | many | TRBV27 | TGTGCCAGCAGTCTAGGGACTAGTCCCCGCACAGATACGCAGTATTTT | CASSLGTSPRTDTQYF
- | TRBJ2-1 | - | TRBV7-9 | TGTGCCAGCAGCTTAATCCTTGGGGGTGAGCAGTTCTTC | CASSLILGGEQFF
TRBD1 | TRBJ2-7 | few | TRBV5-4 | TGTGCCAGCAGCTTTTTGATGGGACAGGGGGCGTCTCCGGGCTCCTACGAGCAGTACTTC | CASSFLMGQGASPGSYEQYF
- | TRBJ1-1 | many | TRBV12-3/TRBV12-4 | TGTGCCAGCAGTCCCTCGTTGGGGGGAGGAAATACTGAAGCTTTCTTT | CASSPSLGGGNTEAFF
TRBD1 | TRBJ2-1 | many | TRBV20-1 | TGCAGTGCTAGGGACAGGGTTAGGTACAATGAGCAGTTCTTC | CSARDRVRYNEQFF
TRBD1 | TRBJ2-7 | many | TRBV20-1 | TGCAGTGCTAAAGGACAGGGAGTCTCCTACGAGCAGTACTTC | CSAKGQGVSYEQYF
- | TRBJ2-3 | few | TRBV11-2 | TGTGCCAGCCGGGGGACTCGCCGGGTGCCAGATACGCAGTATTTT | CASRGTRRVPDTQYF
- | TRBJ1-2 | many | TRBV12-3/TRBV12-4 | TGTGCCAGCAGCTCACGCTGGTCTCGGGAGGATGGCTACACCTTC | CASSSRWSREDGYTF
TRBD2 | TRBJ2-3 | many | TRBV5-1 | TGCGCCAGCAGCTTGGGTCTAGCGGCTAGCACAGATACGCAGTATTTT | CASSLGLAASTDTQYF
TRBD2 | TRBJ2-5 | many | TRBV6-5 | TGTGCCAGCAGTTACGCGGGAGTAGAGACCCAGTACTTC | CASSYAGVETQYF
- | TRBJ2-3 | many | TRBV29-1 | TGCAGCGGTAAAGGGAGACACACAGATACGCAGTATTTT | CSGKGRHTDTQYF
- | TRBJ2-5 | many | TRBV5-1 | TGCGCCAGCAGCGTCGAGGGGGAGACCCAGTACTTC | CASSVEGETQYF
- | TRBJ2-1 | - | TRBV19 | TGTGCCACCTTCAAGGGGGGGAGCTCCTACAATGAGCAGTTCTTC | CATFKGGSSYNEQFF
TRBD1 | TRBJ1-1 | few | TRBV20-1 | TGCAGTGCTAGAGATGGGACAGCGAACACTGAAGCTTTCTTT | CSARDGTANTEAFF
TRBD1 | TRBJ1-4 | many | TRBV12-3/TRBV12-4 | TGTGCCAGCAGTCAGGACAGGGGGCGGAATGAAAAACTGTTTTTT | CASSQDRGRNEKLFF
TRBD2 | TRBJ2-2 | many | TRBV2 | TGTGCCAGCAGACGACTAAGCGGGAGTAACGAGGAGCTGTTTTTT | CASRRLSGSNEELFF
TRBD2 | TRBJ2-4 | - | TRBV20-1 | TGCAGTGCTCCCCGACTAGCGTCCCAACTTCCCCTAAACATTCAGTACTTC | CSAPRLASQLPLNIQYF
TRBD1 | TRBJ1-1 | many | TRBV6-1 | TGTGCCAGCAGAAGGGGGACCCAGGGGGCCATTGGCCTTCACACTGAAGCTTTCTTT | CASRRGTQGAIGLHTEAFF
TRBD2 | TRBJ2-1 | many | TRBV5-5 | TGTGCCAGCAGCCGCAACAGCGGGAGCTCCTACAATGAGCAGTTCTTC | CASSRNSGSSYNEQFF